This T cell receptor (beta chain) was identified in a study of neurological immune-mediated disorders. Trimming cost V 4 bases and J 6 bases; bases outside gene matches: 7. The CDR3 contains 15 residues. The germline V gene encodes CDR1 SGHTA and CDR2 FQGNSA. This clonotype was seen ten or more times. TCRdb re-called the 5' RACE reads through MiXCR, storing one row per CDR3 protein. The sample records more than 35,000 distinct CDR3 sequences, approximately 3% being singletons. Sequenced input: PBMCs. The receptor was isolated from a woman aged 45-65 years with multiple sclerosis. This chain joins TRBV7-2 and TRBJ2-3, with TRBD2 matching over 10 bases. CDR3 DNA sequence: TGTGCCAGCAGCTCAGGACTAGCGGCGGGGGATACGCAGTATTTT. It yields the protein CASSSGLAAGDTQYF.